Below, one TCR beta chain is given with its context. Its antigen is not identified. The data were obtained in a study of T cell repertoires and Cas9 in healthy adults. Looking at the study overall: SpCas9-reactive CD4 and CD8 T cells were characterized for potency, cytotoxicity and lineage. The study, taken as a whole, reports: Reportedly, SpCas9-reactive effector T cell proliferation and function were mitigated by SpCas9-reactive Tregs in vitro.

Assay: immunoSEQ multiplex PCR; the TCRdb copy retains only in-frame clones and omits some. The table lists approximately 21,000 clones, over 85% of them singletons, with around 0.71% in the top ten. This sequence originates from a human donor in good health. Source material: CD4+ effector T cells (CD127+, CD25-, CD137-, CD154-) from PBMCs; culture status not recorded.

CDR3 sequence: CASTTGFDGSPLHF. The DNA for the CDR3 is TGTGCCAGTACTACAGGGTTTGACGGTTCACCCCTCCACTTT. J is TRBJ1-6 and V is TRBV19, with TRBD1 as a possible D gene (6 bases). The V end was cut by 7 bases, the J end by 9 bases, with 16 bases between. The CDR3 totals 14 residues. Germline V gene lookup returns CDR1 LNHDA and CDR2 SQIVND (reference sequence).